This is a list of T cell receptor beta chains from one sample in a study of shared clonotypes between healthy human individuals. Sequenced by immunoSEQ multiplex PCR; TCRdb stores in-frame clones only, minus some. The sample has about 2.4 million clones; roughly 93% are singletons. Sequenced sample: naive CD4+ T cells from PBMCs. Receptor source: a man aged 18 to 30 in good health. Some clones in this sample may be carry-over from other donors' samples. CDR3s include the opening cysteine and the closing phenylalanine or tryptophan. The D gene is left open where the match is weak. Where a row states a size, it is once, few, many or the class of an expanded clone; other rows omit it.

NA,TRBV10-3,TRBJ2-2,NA,TGTGCCATCAGTTATTATTCCGGGGAGCTGTTTTTT,CAISYYSGELFF
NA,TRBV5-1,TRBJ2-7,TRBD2,TGCGCCAGCAGCCTCCACGGACTAGCGGGAGGGCCAGGGGAGCAGTACTTC,CASSLHGLAGGPGEQYF
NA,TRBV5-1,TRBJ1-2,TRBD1,TGCGCCAGCAGCGCGGGACAGGGGGGTAACTATGGCTACACCTTC,CASSAGQGGNYGYTF
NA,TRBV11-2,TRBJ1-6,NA,TGTGCCAGCAGCTTAGACCGAGTCCCGGGACGGGGTTCACCCCTCCACTTT,CASSLDRVPGRGSPLHF
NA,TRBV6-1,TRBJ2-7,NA,TGTGCCAGCAGCGCAACGAGGGGCAGGCCCAACGAGCAGTACTTC,CASSATRGRPNEQYF
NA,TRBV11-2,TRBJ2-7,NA,TGTGCCAGCGACCGGGACGTCAGGCGGGAGCAGTACTTC,CASDRDVRREQYF
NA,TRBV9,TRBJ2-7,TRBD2,TGTGCCAGCAGCTCCGACCCAGGGCTAGCGGGAGTCGAGCAGTACTTC,CASSSDPGLAGVEQYF
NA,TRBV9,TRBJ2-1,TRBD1,TGTGCCAGCAACCTCAAGGGACAGTACAATGAGCAGTTCTTC,CASNLKGQYNEQFF
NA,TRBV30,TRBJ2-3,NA,TGTGCCTGGAGTGTAGGAGTTAGCACAGATACGCAGTATTTT,CAWSVGVSTDTQYF
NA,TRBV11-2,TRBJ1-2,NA,TGTGCCAGCAGCTTAGTCGCGGGGCCGTATGGCTACACCTTC,CASSLVAGPYGYTF
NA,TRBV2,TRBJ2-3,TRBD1,TGTGCCAGCAGCCCACAGGGGGAAGATACGCAGTATTTT,CASSPQGEDTQYF
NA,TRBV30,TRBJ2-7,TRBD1,TGTGCCTGGAGTGTACCAGGGACAGGGACTTACTACGAGCAGTACTTC,CAWSVPGTGTYYEQYF
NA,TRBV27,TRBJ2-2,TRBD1,TGTGCCAGCAGGACACAGGGGCCACAGGGGAACACCGGGGAGCTGTTTTTT,CASRTQGPQGNTGELFF
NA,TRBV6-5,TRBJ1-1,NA,TGTGCCAGCAGTTACGCAGGCACTGAAGCTTTCTTT,CASSYAGTEAFF
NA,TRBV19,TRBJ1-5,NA,TGTGCCAGTAGTATCATCGGGGGCGGGAATCAGCCCCAGCATTTT,CASSIIGGGNQPQHF
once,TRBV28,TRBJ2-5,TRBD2,TGTGCCAGCAGTTTATGGTATGATAGCGGGCAAGAGACCCAGTACTTC,CASSLWYDSGQETQYF
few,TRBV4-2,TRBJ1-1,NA,TGTGCCAGCAGCCCGCCTGGTAACACTGAAGCTTTCTTT,CASSPPGNTEAFF
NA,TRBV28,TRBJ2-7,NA,TGTGCCAGCAGTTTATTGGGCCAGGGATCCTACGAGCAGTACTTC,CASSLLGQGSYEQYF
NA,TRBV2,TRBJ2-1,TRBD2,TGTGCCAGCAGTAAGGATAGCGGGCACAATGAGCAGTTCTTC,CASSKDSGHNEQFF
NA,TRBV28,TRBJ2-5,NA,TGTGCCAGCTCCCCCCTGATGAAGGGGGAGACCCAGTACTTC,CASSPLMKGETQYF
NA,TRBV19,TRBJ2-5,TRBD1,TGTGCCAGTAGTATTGGACAGGCGCAAGAGACCCAGTACTTC,CASSIGQAQETQYF
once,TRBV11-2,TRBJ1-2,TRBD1,TGTGCCAGCAGCTTGGGACAGGGCTATGGCTACACCTTC,CASSLGQGYGYTF
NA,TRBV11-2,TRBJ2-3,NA,TGTGCCAGCAGCTTAATCAGGGAACCCACAGATACGCAGTATTTT,CASSLIREPTDTQYF
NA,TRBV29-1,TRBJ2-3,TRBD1,TGCAGCGTAAACCGGGACAGGGGGCCGGATACGCAGTATTTT,CSVNRDRGPDTQYF
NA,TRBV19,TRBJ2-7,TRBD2,TGTGCCAGTAGTGGGAGGGCATACTCCTACGAGCAGTACTTC,CASSGRAYSYEQYF
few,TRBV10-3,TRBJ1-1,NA,TGTGCCATCAGTGGGACAGATGAAGCTTTCTTT,CAISGTDEAFF
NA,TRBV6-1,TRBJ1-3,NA,TGTGCCAGCAGTGAAAGGGCCCGGGCCGGGACCACCATATATTTT,CASSERARAGTTIYF
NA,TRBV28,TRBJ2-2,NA,TGTGCCAGCAGTTTATGGGCAGGTCGGAACACCGGGGAGCTGTTTTTT,CASSLWAGRNTGELFF
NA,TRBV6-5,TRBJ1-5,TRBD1,TGTGCCAGCAGTCCCCTGGACAGGGTGAATCAGCCCCAGCATTTT,CASSPLDRVNQPQHF
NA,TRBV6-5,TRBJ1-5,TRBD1,TGTGCCAGCAGTTACTCCAGGGGGGCTCAGCCCCAGCATTTT,CASSYSRGAQPQHF
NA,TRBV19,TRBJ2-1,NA,TGTGCCAGTAGGGGGGGTACCTCCTACAATGAGCAGTTCTTC,CASRGGTSYNEQFF
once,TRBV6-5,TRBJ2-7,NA,TGTGCCAGCAGTTACCACCGGTCGGGTTCGTACGAGCAGTACTTC,CASSYHRSGSYEQYF
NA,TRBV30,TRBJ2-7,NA,TGTGCCTGGAGGTGGGGCGGTAGCTCCTACGAGCAGTACTTC,CAWRWGGSSYEQYF
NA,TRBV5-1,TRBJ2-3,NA,TGCGCCAGCAGCTTGTCGGACACCACAGATACGCAGTATTTT,CASSLSDTTDTQYF
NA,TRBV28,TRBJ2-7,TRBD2,TGTGCCAGCAGCGCCGGGACTAGCGTCTACGAGCAGTACTTC,CASSAGTSVYEQYF
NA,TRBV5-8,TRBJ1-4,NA,TGTGCCAGCAACCGCCCAAGCGCGCCTAATGAAAAACTGTTTTTT,CASNRPSAPNEKLFF
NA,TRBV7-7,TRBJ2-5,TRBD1,TGTGCCAGCAGCCCCGGGACAGGGAGGGAAAAGACCCAGTACTTC,CASSPGTGREKTQYF
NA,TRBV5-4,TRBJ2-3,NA,TGTGCCAGCAGCTTCGGGGGCGGACACAGCACAGATACGCAGTATTTT,CASSFGGGHSTDTQYF
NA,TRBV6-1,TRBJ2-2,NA,TGTGCCAGCAGTAGCTATCGGGAAAACACCGGGGAGCTGTTTTTT,CASSSYRENTGELFF
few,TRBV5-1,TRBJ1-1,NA,TGCGCCACCAAAGAGGGTATGAACACTGAAGCTTTCTTT,CATKEGMNTEAFF
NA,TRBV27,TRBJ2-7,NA,TGTGCCAGCAGTGGCAGGGGCTCTACCTACGAGCAGTACTTC,CASSGRGSTYEQYF
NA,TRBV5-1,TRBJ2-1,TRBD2,TGCGCCAGCAGCGCCACACTAGCGGGAGGGGGCAATGAGCAGTTCTTC,CASSATLAGGGNEQFF
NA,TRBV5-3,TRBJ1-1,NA,TGTGCCAGAAGCTTGTCGGTGACCTCGAAGAACACTGAAGCTTTCTTT,CARSLSVTSKNTEAFF
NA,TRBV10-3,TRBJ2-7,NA,TGTGCCATCAGTGAGGGGGGAGCCCTCTACGAGCAGTACTTC,CAISEGGALYEQYF
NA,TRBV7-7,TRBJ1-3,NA,TGTGCCAGCAGCTGGAGGGTAGGTTCAGGGTACCTTCGAAGCTCTGGAAACACCATATATTTT,CASSWRVGSGYLRSSGNTIYF
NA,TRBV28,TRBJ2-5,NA,TGTGCCAGCAGTTTTGCTGGGGGCGGAGAGACCCAGTACTTC,CASSFAGGGETQYF
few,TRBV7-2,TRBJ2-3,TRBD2,TGTGCCAGCAGCTTAACCCCGGGACTATACACAGATACGCAGTATTTT,CASSLTPGLYTDTQYF
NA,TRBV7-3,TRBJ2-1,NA,TGTGCCAGCAGCATTAGCGCTAGCTCCTACAATGAGCAGTTCTTC,CASSISASSYNEQFF
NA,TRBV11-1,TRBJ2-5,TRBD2,TGTGCCAGCAGCTTCGAAGCGGGGCCTGAAGGGACCCAGTACTTC,CASSFEAGPEGTQYF
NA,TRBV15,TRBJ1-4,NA,TGTGCCACCAGCAGAGACAGGGGTGGGGAAAAACTGTTTTTT,CATSRDRGGEKLFF
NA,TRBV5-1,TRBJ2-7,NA,TGCGCCAGCAGCTTGGCCATTAGAACATTACGGGACCACGAGCAGTACTTC,CASSLAIRTLRDHEQYF
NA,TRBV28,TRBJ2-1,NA,TGTGCCAGCAGTCCTAGCTCGTCCGGCTACAATGAGCAGTTCTTC,CASSPSSSGYNEQFF